This T cell receptor beta chain was documented in a study of CD8+ T cells in alopecia areata. Whole-study context: A 6-month period off drug followed tofacitinib, which lasted 6 to 18 months. Points from the study as a whole: Clonality in lesional scalp, especially alopecia totalis/universalis, exceeded that of normal scalp.

With respect to this clone: Its antigen is still unknown.

Investigators isolated RNA and reverse transcribed it into cDNA to act as the sequencing template. Data came from immunoSEQ multiplex PCR; TCRdb stores just in-frame clones and leaves some out. Found here are about 140,000 clones, around 49% of them singletons; the top ten hold 0.85% to 1%. CDR3 length: 17 residues. Trimming removed 6 bases from V and 3 bases from J, with 22 bases in between. CDR1 is SGHRS, CDR2 YFSETQ, per germline. The study team obtained lesional scalp punch biopsies and peripheral blood from alopecia areata patients. Cell sorting on a FACSAria was used to separate CD4+ and CD8+ T cells from the PBMCs.

The sequencing used CD4+ T cells sorted from blood, collected at week 0. The chain uses TRBV5-1 and TRBJ2-1; perhaps TRBD2 as D (6 bases). This receptor was identified in a human donor with alopecia areata. The CDR3 DNA reads as TGCGCCAGCACAAAAAGCTGGGACTCAACCATCTACAATGAGCAGTTCTTC. Translated: CASTKSWDSTIYNEQFF.